The sequence of this T cell receptor (beta chain) was determined in a study of spatial heterogeneity in lung cancer. Overall study context: An average of more than ten raw reads was observed per unique TCR and UMI combination.

In regard to this clonotype: The library was built for alpha chains, so this beta chain is an off-target read and its size means little.

TCRdb re-called the 5' RACE reads through MiXCR, storing one row per CDR3 protein. The data show roughly 630 distinct CDR3 sequences, with over 30% seen just once and about 25% held by the top ten. The time point was: sample taken at primary tumor resection. No cell sorting; template was whole RNA from tumor, lung tissue or PBMC. This receptor was obtained from a male donor with early-stage non-small cell lung cancer. This specimen was normal lung tissue next to the tumor, taken at surgery.

The CDR3 nucleotides read TGTGCCAGCAGTTTAGGCTACGAGCAGTACTTC. It encodes CASSLGYEQYF. The chain joins TRBV27 to TRBJ2-7; no clear D gene. This CDR3 is 11 amino acids long. The germline V and J ends were trimmed by 2 bases and 3 bases, with 2 bases remaining between them. Germline CDR1 MNHEY, CDR2 SMNVEV (reference sequence).